Reported below is one TCR beta chain. Assay: immunoSEQ multiplex PCR; the TCRdb copy retains only in-frame clones and omits some. The data hold 150,000 to 170,000 clones, with less than 90% observed a single time. These data originate in a study of T cell responses to AZD1222 COVID-19 vaccine. Deletions cut 3 bases from V and 4 bases from J, with 18 bases between. There are 17 residues in the CDR3. Germline lookup yields CDR1 SGHTA and CDR2 FQGNSA. The sequencing used peripheral blood, collected on day 0 of MenACWY control vaccination. The TCR was taken from an adult in good health. This rearrangement joins TRBV7-2 to TRBJ2-2, with D perhaps TRBD1 or TRBD2 (6 bases each). The CDR3 sequence is CASSLTPTGAGTGELFF. The CDR3, as DNA: TGTGCCAGCAGCTTGACCCCAACGGGGGCGGGCACCGGGGAGCTGTTTTTT. Based on the CDR3 plus reference TRBV7-2 and TRBJ2-2, the full variable domain is GAGVSQSPSNKVTEKGKDVELRCDPISGHTALYWYRQSLGQGLEFLIYFQGNSAPDKSGLPSDRFSAERTGGSVSTLTIQRTQQEDSAVYLCASSLTPTGAGTGELFFGEGSRLTVL.